This TCR beta chain came from a study of T cell responses to AZD1222 COVID-19 vaccine. V dropped 0 bases and J dropped 8 bases, with 17 bases sitting between them. CDR3 length equals 16 residues. Looked up from germline, CDR1 is SGHRS and CDR2 is YFSETQ. Assay: immunoSEQ multiplex PCR; the TCRdb copy retains only in-frame clones and omits some. The repertoire holds over 150,000 clones, with just over 85% as singletons. Study-wide findings and caveats: Just five to seven AZD1222 recipients tested seropositive at baseline.

Of note for this clone: No antigen is known for it.

Second-dose recipients at about 4 or about 12 weeks were treated as one pooled group. This sequence was found in an adult who received the AZD1222 COVID-19 vaccine. Sequenced here: peripheral blood, sampled 28 days after the second AZD1222 dose. This sequence joins TRBV5-1 and TRBJ1-4; D gene ambiguous. The CDR3 loop is CASSLALGGLGEKLFF. In nucleotides, the CDR3 is TGCGCCAGCAGCTTGGCCCTCGGAGGGCTCGGCGAAAAACTGTTTTTT.